The next 22 T cell receptor beta chains were all read from a single sample in a study of CD8 T cells in Susac syndrome. The RNA, roughly 0.5 to 1 ug, was put through reverse transcription using random hexamers. TCRdb used MiXCR to reprocess the immunoSEQ multiplex PCR reads, holding one entry per CDR3 protein. The sample lists around 56,000 distinct CDR3 sequences, over 85% seen once, with about 0.21% in the top ten. Material: CD8+ T cells from PBMCs. The origin of the receptors is a human donor in good health.

The chain couples TRBV11-1 to TRBJ2-7, with 13 bases identical to TRBD2. This CDR3 has 20 residues. Looked up from germline, CDR1 is SGHAT and CDR2 is FQDESV (reference sequence). Germline trimming cut 6 bases from V and 4 bases from J; bases unmatched to any gene: 21. The CDR3 DNA is TGTGCCAGCAGTCCCCACCTTCGACTAGCGGGGGGCCTGGGGATTTACGAGCAGTACTTC. It yields the protein CASSPHLRLAGGLGIYEQYF.

The chain is built from TRBV25-1 and TRBJ2-7, with 7 bases matching TRBD1. Trimming cost V 2 bases and J 2 bases; bases outside gene matches: 6. The CDR3 extends over 15 amino acids. Germline loops: CDR1 MGHDK, CDR2 SYGVNS. The CDR3 nucleotides read TGTGCCAGCAGTGAACAGGGGGACCGCACCTACGAGCAGTACTTC. Translated, it gives CASSEQGDRTYEQYF.

The genes are TRBV7-9 and TRBJ2-6; D gene uncertain. Germline V gene sequence: CDR1 SEHNR, CDR2 FQNEAQ (reference sequence). Trimming left V 1 base short and J 0 bases short, with 7 bases between. The CDR3 has 16 amino acids. CDR3 in amino acids: CASSLDNLSGANVLTF. The CDR3 DNA follows: TGTGCCAGCAGCTTAGATAATCTCTCTGGGGCCAACGTCCTGACTTTC.

The chain has TRBV5-6 and TRBJ1-1; maybe TRBD1 (5 bases). Trimming took off 1 base at V and 1 base at J, with 11 bases between the two ends. The germline V gene has CDR1 SGHDT and CDR2 YYEEEE. The CDR3 is 15 amino acids. The chain's CDR3 is CASSLFGGGNTEAFF. CDR3 coding DNA: TGTGCCAGCAGCTTGTTTGGCGGGGGGAACACTGAAGCTTTCTTT.

The chain uses TRBV5-4 and TRBJ2-7, with 10 bases identical to TRBD1. The ends lost 2 bases at V and 9 bases at J; junction bases unmatched: 2. CDR3 length: 12 residues. Germline V gene data show CDR1 as SGHNT and CDR2 as YYREEE (reference sequence). The CDR3: CASSFGTGVQYF. CDR3 in DNA: TGTGCCAGCAGCTTTGGGACAGGGGTGCAGTACTTC.

The V call is TRBV5-1, the J call TRBJ2-1; the D gene is possibly TRBD1 (6 bases). Trimming left V 0 bases short and J 3 bases short, with 10 bases between. Germline loops: CDR1 SGHRS, CDR2 YFSETQ. This CDR3 has 15 residues. CDR3 sequence (DNA): TGCGCCAGCAGCTTGGTTACAGGGAGCTACAATGAGCAGTTCTTC. Translating gives CASSLVTGSYNEQFF. Full variable domain (remainder filled in from reference TRBV5-1 and TRBJ2-1): KAGVTQTPRYLIKTRGQQVTLSCSPISGHRSVSWYQQTPGQGLQFLFEYFSETQRNKGNFPGRFSGRQFSNSRSEMNVSTLELGDSALYLCASSLVTGSYNEQFFGPGTRLTVL.

The V and J genes are TRBV6-6 and TRBJ2-5; 7 nucleotides line up with TRBD1. Germline trimming cut 6 bases from V and 3 bases from J; bases unmatched to any gene: 4. Germline CDR1 and CDR2: MNHNY and SVGAGI (reference sequence). The CDR3 extends over 13 amino acids. The CDR3 loop reads CASSQTGKETQYF. The CDR3 DNA follows: TGTGCCAGCAGCCAGACAGGGAAAGAGACCCAGTACTTC.

The chain joins TRBV5-6 to TRBJ2-7, with a tentative D call TRBD2 (5 bases). V lost 6 bases and J lost 7, with 20 bases in between. Germline-derived CDR1 and CDR2 are SGHDT and YYEEEE. The CDR3 sequence is 14 residues long. This chain's CDR3 is CASTSVWRSWEQYF. The CDR3 DNA reads TGTGCCAGCACCTCCGTCTGGAGGTCGTGGGAGCAGTACTTC.

The chain carries TRBV13 and TRBJ2-7; no clear D. Germline values: CDR1 PRHDT, CDR2 FYEKMQ (reference sequence). Trimming shortened V by 5 bases and J by 4 bases, and 21 bases separated the two germline ends. The CDR3 runs to 16 residues. The CDR3 spells CASSHAGQPAPYEQYF. CDR3 DNA sequence: TGTGCCAGCAGCCACGCCGGGCAGCCGGCACCTTACGAGCAGTACTTC.

This clonotype occurred once. The gene calls are TRBV13 and TRBJ2-1; the match to TRBD1 covers 10 bases. Germline loops: CDR1 PRHDT, CDR2 FYEKMQ (reference sequence). The CDR3 consists of 17 residues. The V and J ends lost 5 bases and 2 bases, in that order; junction bases with no gene match: 9. In DNA form, the CDR3 reads TGTGCCAGCAGCATCTACCCCGGGACAGGGGCCTACAATGAGCAGTTCTTC. Translation: CASSIYPGTGAYNEQFF.

This rearrangement joins TRBV7-9 to TRBJ2-2; tentatively, D is TRBD1 (6 bases). This CDR3 region has 14 residues. The germline V and J ends were trimmed by 5 bases and 5 bases, with 12 bases remaining between them. From germline, CDR1 is SEHNR and CDR2 FQNEAQ (reference sequence). The CDR3 nucleotides are TGTGCCAGCAGCCCTGGACAGTCGACCGGGGAGCTGTTTTTT. Protein sequence: CASSPGQSTGELFF.

This clonotype was detected only a few times. V gene TRBV5-1 combines with J gene TRBJ2-7, with a possible D match to TRBD1 (7 bases). There are 14 residues in the CDR3. Germline V CDR1 and CDR2: SGHRS, YFSETQ. The V end was cut by 2 bases, the J end by 5 bases, with 14 bases between. CDR3 protein: CASSFPGGLNEQYF. Written as DNA, the CDR3 is TGCGCCAGCAGCTTTCCAGGGGGGCTTAACGAGCAGTACTTC.

This sequence joins TRBV6-2 or TRBV6-3 and TRBJ2-6; no reliable D call. Trimming pared 0 bases from V and 0 bases from J, leaving 3 bases between. The germline CDR1 and CDR2 sequences are MNHEY and SVGEGT. CDR3 length: 15 amino acids. CDR3 sequence: CASSYSGSGANVLTF. In DNA, the CDR3 is TGTGCCAGCAGTTACTCGGGCTCTGGGGCCAACGTCCTGACTTTC.

The chain carries TRBV6-1 and TRBJ2-1; D is possibly TRBD1 (5 bases). The CDR3 is 15 amino acids. V gave up 2 bases and J gave up 15 bases, with 23 bases separating them. In germline, CDR1 is MNHNS, CDR2 SASEGT. The CDR3 is CASSERGRPIRSTFF. The CDR3 DNA reads TGTGCCAGCAGTGAAAGGGGCAGGCCTATTCGGTCAACGTTCTTC.

The rearrangement uses TRBV4-2 and TRBJ1-6, with a weak D call TRBD1 (5 bases). Trimming took off 4 bases at V and 9 bases at J, with 19 bases between the two ends. This CDR3 region has 16 residues. Per the germline V gene, CDR1 is LGHNA and CDR2 is YNFKEQ. The CDR3 DNA sequence: TGTGCCAGCAGCCTACCGGGGGGGGTAGTAAGTTCACCCCTCCACTTT. Amino acids: CASSLPGGVVSSPLHF.

The CDR3 region has the DNA TGTGCCAGCAGCCCCCGGGACAGGGCCTACGAGCAGTACTTC. Translation: CASSPRDRAYEQYF. The chain links TRBV7-9 to TRBJ2-7; 9 bases are shared with TRBD1. The V gene's germline CDR1 is SEHNR and CDR2 FQNEAQ (reference sequence). This CDR3 comprises 14 residues. The ends lost 5 bases at V and 2 bases at J; junction bases unmatched: 4.

The chain couples TRBV19 to TRBJ1-1, with D hard to call. Per the germline V gene, CDR1 is LNHDA and CDR2 is SQIVND (reference sequence). The length of the CDR3 is 17 residues. V lost 7 bases and J 3 bases, leaving 24 bases between the germline ends. The CDR3 bases are TGTGCCAGTACCCCGTTCGGGATCTCTGAGCTTTACACTGAAGCTTTCTTT. Encoded protein: CASTPFGISELYTEAFF.

The chain uses TRBV6-5 and TRBJ2-3; D uncertain. V gave up 1 base and J gave up 4 bases, with 6 bases separating them. This CDR3 is built from 13 residues. Germline V gene lookup returns CDR1 MNHEY and CDR2 SVGAGI. CDR3 in amino acids: CASSYFWADTQYF. CDR3 DNA sequence: TGTGCCAGCAGTTACTTCTGGGCAGATACGCAGTATTTT.

The J gene is TRBJ2-7, the V gene TRBV6-1, with 8 positions matching TRBD1. Germline V gives CDR1 MNHNS, CDR2 SASEGT. This CDR3 comprises 14 residues. With 4 bases clipped from V and 5 bases from J, the junction kept 7 bases outside the gene matches. The CDR3 spells CASSVLGTGNEQYF. In nucleotides, the CDR3 is TGTGCCAGCAGTGTATTAGGGACAGGTAACGAGCAGTACTTC.

The rearrangement joins TRBV29-1 to TRBJ2-2; 9 positions match TRBD1. Germline V gene sequence: CDR1 SQVTM, CDR2 ANQGSEA. V shed 3 bases, J shed 7 bases, and the junction held 6 bases outside the gene matches. CDR3 length: 14 residues. The CDR3 sequence is CSVELGTGNGELFF. The CDR3 DNA follows: TGCAGCGTTGAGCTAGGGACAGGGAACGGGGAGCTGTTTTTT.

The CDR3 DNA reads as TGTGCCAGCAGCCTACCTGTAGGGGTCTTGAACACTGAAGCTTTCTTT. Residues: CASSLPVGVLNTEAFF. The chain employs TRBV7-9 and TRBJ1-1, with a tentative D call TRBD1 (5 bases). The V end lost 5 bases, the J end lost 0 bases, and 16 bases lay between the germline ends. In germline, CDR1 is SEHNR, CDR2 FQNEAQ (reference sequence). This CDR3 has 16 amino acids.

V is TRBV6-1 and J is TRBJ1-2, with no clear D. The V end lost 0 bases, the J end lost 4 bases, and 12 bases lay between the germline ends. The CDR3 runs 15 residues. Germline lookup yields CDR1 MNHNS and CDR2 SASEGT. Here the CDR3 reads CASSEAHNSLYGYTF. The CDR3 DNA follows: TGTGCCAGCAGTGAAGCCCATAACAGTCTCTATGGCTACACCTTC.